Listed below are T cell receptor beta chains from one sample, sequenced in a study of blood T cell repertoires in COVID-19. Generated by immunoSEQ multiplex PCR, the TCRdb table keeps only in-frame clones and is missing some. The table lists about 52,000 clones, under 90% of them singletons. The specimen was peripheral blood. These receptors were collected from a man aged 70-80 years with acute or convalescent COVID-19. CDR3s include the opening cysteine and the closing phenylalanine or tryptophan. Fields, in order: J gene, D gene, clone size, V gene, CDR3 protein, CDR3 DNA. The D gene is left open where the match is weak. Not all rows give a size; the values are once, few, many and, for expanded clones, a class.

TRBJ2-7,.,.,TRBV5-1,CASSSVQGSSYEQYF,TGCGCCAGCAGCTCAGTACAGGGTTCATCCTACGAGCAGTACTTC
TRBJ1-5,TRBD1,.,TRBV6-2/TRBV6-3,CASSPRGFDRDAVSNQPQHF,TGTGCCAGCAGTCCGAGGGGGTTTGACAGGGACGCTGTTAGCAATCAGCCCCAGCATTTT
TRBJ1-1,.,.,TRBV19,CASRGGSSSNTEAFF,TGTGCCAGTAGGGGGGGTTCCAGTTCGAACACTGAAGCTTTCTTT
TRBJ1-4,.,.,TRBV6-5,CASRRDATLEKLFF,TGTGCCAGCAGGAGGGATGCAACTCTCGAAAAACTGTTTTTT
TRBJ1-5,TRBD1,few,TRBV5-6,CASSLLTGMGNQPQHF,TGTGCCAGCAGCTTGCTGACAGGGATGGGCAATCAGCCCCAGCATTTT
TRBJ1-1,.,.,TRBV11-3,CASSLGQNTEAFF,TGTGCCAGCAGCTTAGGACAGAACACTGAAGCTTTCTTT
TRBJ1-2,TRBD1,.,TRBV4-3,CASSQEVMLGTEVSGYTF,TGCGCCAGCAGCCAAGAGGTAATGCTTGGGACAGAGGTCAGTGGCTACACCTTC
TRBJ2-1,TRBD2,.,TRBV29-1,CSVYMTSGTFLFF,TGCAGCGTCTACATGACTAGCGGAACATTCTTATTCTTC
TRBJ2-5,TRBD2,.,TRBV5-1,CASSRGLAGVQETQYF,TGCGCCAGCAGCCGGGGACTAGCGGGGGTCCAAGAGACCCAGTACTTC
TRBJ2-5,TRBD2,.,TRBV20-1,CSAPGRETQYF,TGCAGTGCCCCCGGGAGGGAGACCCAGTACTTC
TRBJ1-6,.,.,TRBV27,CASSLVFTQPLHF,TGTGCCAGCAGTTTAGTCTTCACCCAGCCCCTCCACTTT
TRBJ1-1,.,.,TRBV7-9,CASSLGTGTEAFF,TGTGCCAGCAGCTTAGGAACAGGAACTGAAGCTTTCTTT
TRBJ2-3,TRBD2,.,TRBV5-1,CASSTLGLAGADTQYF,TGCGCCAGCAGCACCCTGGGACTAGCGGGGGCAGATACGCAGTATTTT
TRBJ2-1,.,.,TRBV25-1,CASSAGTDEFF,TGTGCCAGCAGCGCGGGGACGGATGAGTTCTTC
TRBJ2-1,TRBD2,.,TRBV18,CASSPQAGGPVYNEQFF,TGTGCCAGCTCACCACAGGCGGGGGGGCCAGTGTACAATGAGCAGTTCTTC
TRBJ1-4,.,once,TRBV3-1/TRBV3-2,CASSQGRGGGNEKLFF,TGTGCCAGCAGCCAAGGCCGAGGAGGAGGTAATGAAAAACTGTTTTTT
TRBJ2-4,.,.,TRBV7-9,CASSPQTKNIQYF,TGTGCCAGCAGCCCCCAGACCAAAAACATTCAGTACTTC
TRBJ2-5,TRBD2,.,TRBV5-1,CASSLIAGGLETQYF,TGCGCCAGCAGCTTAATTGCGGGGGGGCTAGAGACCCAGTACTTC
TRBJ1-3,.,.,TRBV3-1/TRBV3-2,CASSHGSGNTIYF,TGTGCCAGCAGCCACGGGTCTGGAAACACCATATATTTT
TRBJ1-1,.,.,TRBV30,CAWALMANTEAFF,TGTGCCTGGGCCTTGATGGCGAACACTGAAGCTTTCTTT
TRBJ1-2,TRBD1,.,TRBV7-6,CASSLEIAGTDTFYGYTF,TGTGCCAGCAGCTTAGAAATTGCTGGGACAGACACTTTCTATGGCTACACCTTC
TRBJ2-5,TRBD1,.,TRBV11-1,CASGDRRRETQYF,TGTGCCAGCGGGGACAGGCGGCGGGAGACCCAGTACTTC
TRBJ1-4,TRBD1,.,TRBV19,CASSNRDRVRKLFF,TGTGCCAGTAGTAACCGGGACAGGGTGCGAAAACTGTTTTTT
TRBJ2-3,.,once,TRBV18,CASSPEGGPDTQYF,TGTGCCAGCTCACCTGAGGGGGGGCCAGATACGCAGTATTTT
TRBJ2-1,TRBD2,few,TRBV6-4,CASGMGLAGDEQFF,TGTGCCAGTGGTATGGGACTAGCGGGGGATGAGCAGTTCTTC
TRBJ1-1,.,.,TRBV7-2,CASSFHGSAFF,TGTGCCAGCAGCTTCCACGGTTCGGCTTTCTTT
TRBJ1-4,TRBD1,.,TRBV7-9,CASSSGTVSGEKLFF,TGTGCCAGCAGCTCTGGGACAGTGAGTGGTGAAAAACTGTTTTTT
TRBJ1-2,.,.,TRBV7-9,CASSLDWVQAWGYTF,TGTGCCAGCAGCTTAGATTGGGTCCAGGCGTGGGGCTACACCTTC
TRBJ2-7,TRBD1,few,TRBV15,CATSRATIGQGTREQYF,TGTGCCACCAGCAGGGCGACTATAGGACAGGGGACGAGAGAGCAGTACTTC
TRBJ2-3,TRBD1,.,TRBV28,CASRNPVAFRTGGPDTQYF,TGTGCCAGCCGAAACCCTGTCGCGTTTAGGACAGGGGGCCCAGATACGCAGTATTTT
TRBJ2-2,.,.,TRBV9,CASSVPRHANTGELFF,TGTGCCAGCAGCGTACCCAGACACGCGAACACCGGGGAGCTGTTTTTT
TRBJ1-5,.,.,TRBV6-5,CASRRTENQPQHF,TGTGCCAGCAGGAGGACAGAAAATCAGCCCCAGCATTTT
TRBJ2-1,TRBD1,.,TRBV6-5,CASSYSQGAYEQFF,TGTGCCAGCAGTTACTCGCAGGGGGCATATGAGCAGTTCTTC
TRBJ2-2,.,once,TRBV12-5,CASGLGGQIRTGELFF,TGTGCTAGTGGTTTGGGCGGACAGATTAGGACCGGGGAGCTGTTTTTT
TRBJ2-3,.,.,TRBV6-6,CASSYSGGSTDTQYF,TGTGCCAGCAGTTACTCAGGCGGAAGCACAGATACGCAGTATTTT
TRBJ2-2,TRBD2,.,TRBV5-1,CASSTGLVTGELFF,TGCGCCAGCAGCACCGGACTAGTCACCGGGGAGCTGTTTTTT
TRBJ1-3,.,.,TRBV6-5,CASHPSGNTIYF,TGTGCCAGCCATCCATCTGGAAACACCATATATTTT
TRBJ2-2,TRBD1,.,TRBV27,CASRFIDRGNTGELFF,TGTGCCAGCAGATTTATCGACAGGGGAAACACCGGGGAGCTGTTTTTT
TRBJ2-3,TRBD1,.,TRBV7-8,CASSLQTGEDTQYF,TGTGCCAGCAGCTTACAGACAGGGGAAGATACGCAGTATTTT
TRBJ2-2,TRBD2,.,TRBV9,CASRRGLAGPVNTGELFF,TGTGCCAGTCGTCGGGGACTAGCGGGACCCGTGAACACCGGGGAGCTGTTTTTT